One and the same sample provided the 14 T cell receptor beta chains below, sequenced in a study of PD-1 blockade in classical Hodgkin lymphoma. Time point given: newly diagnosed, previously untreated cHL patient sample. Isolated CD8+ T cells were derived from thawed PBMCs through magnetic negative selection. Only in-frame clones appear in the TCRdb table, and some are missing; sequencing was by immunoSEQ multiplex PCR. The data contain roughly 10,000 clones, 70% to 90% of them singletons. Sequenced: CD8+ T cells from blood. The receptors originated from a human donor with classical Hodgkin lymphoma.

The CDR3 DNA reads as TGTGCCAGCGTTCATGGAAACACCATATATTTT. Its translation: CASVHGNTIYF. V and J are TRBV6-6 and TRBJ1-3; no definite D call. Trimming took off 8 bases at V and 3 bases at J, with 5 bases between the two ends. The germline V gene encodes CDR1 MNHNY and CDR2 SVGAGI (reference sequence). CDR3 size: 11 residues.

This chain joins TRBV29-1 and TRBJ2-7; D not resolved. This CDR3 contains 13 residues. Germline CDR1 SQVTM, CDR2 ANQGSEA. Trimming removed 6 bases from V and 0 bases from J, with 12 bases in between. CDR3 DNA sequence: TGCAGCGTGGTCCCCCCTAGCTCCTACGAGCAGTACTTC. Translated, it gives CSVVPPSSYEQYF.

The rearrangement links TRBV4-3 to TRBJ1-6; TRBD1 agrees at 9 bases. This CDR3 spans 14 amino acids. J was trimmed by 9 bases and V by 3 bases; bases with no gene match: 3. The germline V gene has CDR1 LGHNA and CDR2 YSLEER. The CDR3 here is CASSQDRGGSPLHF. The CDR3 coding sequence is TGCGCCAGCAGCCAGGACAGGGGTGGTTCACCCCTCCACTTT.

The chain combines TRBV28 with TRBJ2-2; a possible D gene is TRBD2 (6 bases). There are 15 residues in the CDR3. Per the germline V gene, CDR1 is MDHEN and CDR2 is SYDVKM. Trimming took 7 bases from V and 4 from J, leaving 16 bases between them. The CDR3 protein is CASNPEEGTTGELFF. CDR3 DNA: TGTGCCAGCAACCCGGAGGAGGGGACCACCGGGGAGCTGTTTTTT.

This chain links TRBV6-4 with TRBJ2-1, with 7 bases fitting TRBD2. CDR1 and CDR2 (germline): MRHNA, SNTAGT. With V trimmed by 5 bases and J by 7 bases, 8 bases remained unmatched. This CDR3 is 14 amino acids long. The CDR3 sequence is CASSLAGESNEQFF. CDR3 sequence (DNA): TGTGCCAGCAGTTTGGCGGGGGAGAGTAATGAGCAGTTCTTC.

This rearrangement joins TRBV5-5 to TRBJ2-5; D is possibly TRBD1 (6 bases). The CDR3 is made up of 13 amino acids. V was pared by 4 bases and J by 5 bases, with 12 bases between. Germline assignment: CDR1 SGHKS and CDR2 YYEKEE (reference sequence). CDR3 protein: CASSRGFGETQYF. CDR3 sequence (DNA): TGTGCCAGCAGCAGGGGGTTCGGTGAGACCCAGTACTTC.

This sequence joins TRBV5-6 and TRBJ1-5; TRBD1 is a possible D gene (5 bases). The germline gives CDR1 SGHDT, CDR2 YYEEEE. The V gene lost 4 bases and the J gene lost 0 bases, with 11 bases spanning the gap. The CDR3 extends over 15 amino acids. DNA for the CDR3: TGTGCCAGCAGCCGGGACGGTTATAGCAATCAGCCCCAGCATTTT. This translates into CASSRDGYSNQPQHF.

CDR3 loop: CASSGETEYNEQFF. The CDR3 DNA reads as TGTGCCAGCAGCGGGGAGACAGAATACAATGAGCAGTTCTTC. J is TRBJ2-1 and V is TRBV5-4; D could derive from TRBD1 or TRBD2 (5 bases each). This CDR3 has 14 residues. V lost 4 bases to trimming and J lost 4 bases, with 12 bases between them. Germline V gives CDR1 SGHNT, CDR2 YYREEE (reference sequence).

The rearrangement links TRBV4-3 to TRBJ2-2, with 7 bases lining up with TRBD1. Germline V gene data show CDR1 as LGHNA and CDR2 as YSLEER. The ends lost 7 bases at V and 3 bases at J; junction bases unmatched: 8. The CDR3 sequence is 15 residues long. The CDR3 DNA sequence: TGCGCCAGCATACCCGGACAGGCCGACACCGGGGAGCTGTTTTTT. It codes for CASIPGQADTGELFF.

This sequence joins TRBV4-3 and TRBJ2-3, with D possibly matching TRBD2 (6 bases). The germline V gene has CDR1 LGHNA and CDR2 YSLEER. The CDR3 totals 15 residues. V lost 6 bases, J lost 0 bases, and 13 bases lay in between. The DNA for the CDR3 is TGCGCCAGCAGTATAGGTGGGGGGAGCACAGATACGCAGTATTTT. This encodes CASSIGGGSTDTQYF.

The V gene is TRBV9, the J gene TRBJ2-1, with 10 bases aligning to TRBD2. The CDR3 covers 16 residues. The germline V gene encodes CDR1 SGDLS and CDR2 YYNGEE. Trimming cost V 4 bases and J 9 bases; bases outside gene matches: 13. The CDR3 nucleotides read TGTGCCAGCAGCATTCGCGAGCGGGGGGGCCTGATTGAGCAGTTCTTC. Residues: CASSIRERGGLIEQFF.

This chain joins TRBV2 and TRBJ2-2; D might be TRBD2 (6 bases). CDR3 length: 18 residues. The ends were cut back, 6 bases at V and 1 base at J, with 21 bases in the middle. The V gene's germline CDR1 is SNHLY and CDR2 FYNNEI. Here the CDR3 DNA reads TGTGCCAGCAGCGGTCCGGGGCTTGGGACTCTGAACACCGGGGAGCTGTTTTTT. It is translated as CASSGPGLGTLNTGELFF.

The chain joins TRBV11-2 to TRBJ2-5; TRBD2 matches at 10 bases. The DNA end favors TRBJ2-7, so the J call may be wrong. The CDR3 covers 15 residues. Germline loops: CDR1 SGHAT, CDR2 FQNNGV. CDR3 region: CASSRTPSGGYEQYF. CDR3 nucleotide sequence: TGTGCCAGCAGCAGAACCCCTAGCGGGGGCTACGAGCAGTACTTC.

The chain carries TRBV7-6 and TRBJ2-1; a weak D match, TRBD2 (5 bases). With 5 bases removed from V and 8 bases from J, the gap between germline ends came to 19 bases. Germline V gene lookup returns CDR1 SGHVS and CDR2 FNYEAQ. The CDR3 has 15 residues. The CDR3 protein is CASSPRTFLPDEQFF. CDR3 sequence (DNA): TGTGCCAGCAGCCCGAGGACTTTTCTTCCCGATGAGCAGTTCTTC.